This is a list of T cell receptor beta chains from one sample in a study of cytomegalovirus exposure and HLA in healthy donors. Data came from immunoSEQ multiplex PCR; TCRdb stores just in-frame clones and leaves some out. The data show about 200,000 clones, roughly four fifths seen once. The specimen was PBMCs. The receptor set was obtained from a woman younger than 30 in good health and CMV-seronegative. Both conserved end residues are part of each CDR3. Each record gives: V gene, J gene, D gene, clone size, CDR3 DNA, CDR3 protein. D genes are given only for firm matches. Clone sizes are given selectively: once, few, many, or a class where the clone is expanded.

v_call: TRBV28; j_call: TRBJ1-3; d_call: TRBD1; clone_size: once; cdr3_nt: TGTGCCAGCAGTCCCGGGGACAGGGGTTCTGGAAACACCATATATTTT; cdr3_aa: CASSPGDRGSGNTIYF
v_call: TRBV6-1; j_call: TRBJ1-2; d_call: TRBD1; clone_size: .; cdr3_nt: TGTGCCAGCAGTGAAGGGACAGGGTGGATCTATGGCTACACCTTC; cdr3_aa: CASSEGTGWIYGYTF
v_call: TRBV19; j_call: TRBJ2-1; d_call: .; clone_size: .; cdr3_nt: TGTGCCAGTAGTATAGACCCCCTTCCCAATGAGCAGTTCTTC; cdr3_aa: CASSIDPLPNEQFF
v_call: TRBV6-5; j_call: TRBJ2-5; d_call: TRBD1; clone_size: .; cdr3_nt: TGTGCCAGCAGCCGGACAGGGGGAGGGGAGACCCAGTACTTC; cdr3_aa: CASSRTGGGETQYF
v_call: TRBV5-6; j_call: TRBJ2-7; d_call: .; clone_size: .; cdr3_nt: TGTGCCAGCAGCTTTTGGCAGGGGTTCTACGAGCAGTACTTC; cdr3_aa: CASSFWQGFYEQYF
v_call: TRBV29-1; j_call: TRBJ2-5; d_call: .; clone_size: .; cdr3_nt: TGCAGCGTTGAAGAGGGACTCGAGGAAACCCAGTACTTC; cdr3_aa: CSVEEGLEETQYF
v_call: TRBV7-6; j_call: TRBJ2-7; d_call: .; clone_size: .; cdr3_nt: TGTGCCAGCAGCTCCGGGAACTCCTACGAGCAGTACTTC; cdr3_aa: CASSSGNSYEQYF
v_call: TRBV6-5; j_call: TRBJ2-7; d_call: .; clone_size: few; cdr3_nt: TGTGCCAGCAGTTACTCAGGACTAGGGGGATCCTACGAGCAGTACTTC; cdr3_aa: CASSYSGLGGSYEQYF
v_call: TRBV6-6; j_call: TRBJ2-5; d_call: .; clone_size: .; cdr3_nt: TGTGCCAGCACCCTAGGCTCGGAGACCCAGTACTTC; cdr3_aa: CASTLGSETQYF
v_call: TRBV7-9; j_call: TRBJ2-3; d_call: .; clone_size: .; cdr3_nt: TGTGCCAGCAGCTTAGGCAGGGTTCGGACAGATACGCAGTATTTT; cdr3_aa: CASSLGRVRTDTQYF
v_call: TRBV7-9; j_call: TRBJ1-1; d_call: .; clone_size: once; cdr3_nt: TGTGCCAGCAGCTTAACAGTGGAGAACACTGAAGCTTTCTTT; cdr3_aa: CASSLTVENTEAFF
v_call: TRBV5-1; j_call: TRBJ2-3; d_call: TRBD1; clone_size: .; cdr3_nt: TGCGCCAGCTTGGACAGGCGAGCCGCAGATACGCAGTATTTT; cdr3_aa: CASLDRRAADTQYF
v_call: TRBV27; j_call: TRBJ2-7; d_call: .; clone_size: few; cdr3_nt: TGTGCCAGCAGTTTACGCGGGCTCTACGAGCAGTACTTC; cdr3_aa: CASSLRGLYEQYF
v_call: TRBV4-2; j_call: TRBJ1-1; d_call: .; clone_size: few; cdr3_nt: TGTGCCAGCAGCCAAGAGGTCGGGGGCACTGAAGCTTTCTTT; cdr3_aa: CASSQEVGGTEAFF
v_call: TRBV19; j_call: TRBJ1-1; d_call: .; clone_size: .; cdr3_nt: TGTGCCACCTCGACAGGCCGAATGAACACTGAAGCTTTCTTT; cdr3_aa: CATSTGRMNTEAFF
v_call: TRBV30; j_call: TRBJ1-1; d_call: TRBD1; clone_size: few; cdr3_nt: TGTGCCTGGGGGTATTACAGGGGGCGCACTGAAGCTTTCTTT; cdr3_aa: CAWGYYRGRTEAFF
v_call: TRBV29-1; j_call: TRBJ2-1; d_call: .; clone_size: once; cdr3_nt: TGCAGCGTTGTTACAGGCAAAGTCTACAATGAGCAGTTCTTC; cdr3_aa: CSVVTGKVYNEQFF
v_call: TRBV11-3; j_call: TRBJ2-1; d_call: TRBD2; clone_size: .; cdr3_nt: TGTGCCAGCAGCCCCCGACTAGCGGGAGGCGTTGAGGATGAGCAGTTCTTC; cdr3_aa: CASSPRLAGGVEDEQFF
v_call: TRBV14; j_call: TRBJ2-7; d_call: .; clone_size: .; cdr3_nt: TGTGCCAGCAGCCAAGATTCGGTCTTTTACGAGCAGTACTTC; cdr3_aa: CASSQDSVFYEQYF
v_call: TRBV9; j_call: TRBJ1-1; d_call: .; clone_size: .; cdr3_nt: TGTGCCAGCAGCGGCACAGGAACTGAAGCTTTCTTT; cdr3_aa: CASSGTGTEAFF
v_call: TRBV28; j_call: TRBJ1-4; d_call: .; clone_size: .; cdr3_nt: TGTGCCAGTCTCGGTGGTGTTGAAAAACTGTTTTTT; cdr3_aa: CASLGGVEKLFF
v_call: TRBV9; j_call: TRBJ1-2; d_call: .; clone_size: .; cdr3_nt: TGTGCCAGCAGCGTAGAGCCGGGGAGAGGCTATGGCTACACCTTC; cdr3_aa: CASSVEPGRGYGYTF
v_call: TRBV14; j_call: TRBJ2-7; d_call: .; clone_size: .; cdr3_nt: TGTGCCAGCAGCCGGGAGCCCTACGAGCAGTACTTC; cdr3_aa: CASSREPYEQYF
v_call: TRBV4-3; j_call: TRBJ1-6; d_call: .; clone_size: .; cdr3_nt: TGCGCCAGCAGCCCCGGTTCGGGCGGCGGGAATTCACCCCTCCACTTT; cdr3_aa: CASSPGSGGGNSPLHF
v_call: TRBV30; j_call: TRBJ1-1; d_call: TRBD1; clone_size: .; cdr3_nt: TGTGCCTGGAGCTCCCGGGACAGGGGGTACACTGAAGCTTTCTTT; cdr3_aa: CAWSSRDRGYTEAFF
v_call: TRBV11-2; j_call: TRBJ2-5; d_call: .; clone_size: .; cdr3_nt: TGTGCCAGCAGCTCAGATAGTTCCGGACAGAAAGAGACCCAGTACTTC; cdr3_aa: CASSSDSSGQKETQYF
v_call: TRBV5-8; j_call: TRBJ1-5; d_call: TRBD1; clone_size: .; cdr3_nt: TGTGCCAGCAGCCGTGGACAGGGGGGCAATCAGCCCCAGCATTTT; cdr3_aa: CASSRGQGGNQPQHF
v_call: TRBV7-9; j_call: TRBJ2-5; d_call: .; clone_size: .; cdr3_nt: TGTGCCAGCAGCTTAGGCTACCGGCAAGAGACCCAGTACTTC; cdr3_aa: CASSLGYRQETQYF
v_call: TRBV9; j_call: TRBJ2-2; d_call: .; clone_size: .; cdr3_nt: TGTGCCAGCAGCGTACGAGGGCACGACACCGGGGAGCTGTTTTTT; cdr3_aa: CASSVRGHDTGELFF
v_call: TRBV1; j_call: TRBJ2-3; d_call: .; clone_size: .; cdr3_nt: TGCACCAGCAGCCAAGTGATAGCAGATAGCACAGATACGCAGTATTTT; cdr3_aa: CTSSQVIADSTDTQYF
v_call: TRBV18; j_call: TRBJ1-5; d_call: .; clone_size: once; cdr3_nt: TGTGCCAGCTCACCTTTCGGACAGATCAATCAGCCCCAGCATTTT; cdr3_aa: CASSPFGQINQPQHF
v_call: TRBV5-6; j_call: TRBJ1-2; d_call: TRBD1; clone_size: .; cdr3_nt: TGTGCCAGCAGCTTGCAGACAGGGATCTATGGCTACACCTTC; cdr3_aa: CASSLQTGIYGYTF
v_call: TRBV19; j_call: TRBJ1-5; d_call: .; clone_size: .; cdr3_nt: TGTGCCAGTAGTATACGGGTCCTCTATAGCAATCAGCCCCAGCATTTT; cdr3_aa: CASSIRVLYSNQPQHF
v_call: TRBV15; j_call: TRBJ2-2; d_call: TRBD1; clone_size: .; cdr3_nt: TGTGCCACCAGCAGCGGGACAGGGTTCCCCCTCGGGGAGCTGTTTTTT; cdr3_aa: CATSSGTGFPLGELFF
v_call: TRBV30; j_call: TRBJ1-1; d_call: .; clone_size: .; cdr3_nt: TGTGCCTGGAGTACAGGGCAGGACACTGAAGCTTTCTTT; cdr3_aa: CAWSTGQDTEAFF
v_call: TRBV6-5; j_call: TRBJ1-1; d_call: .; clone_size: few; cdr3_nt: TGTGCCAGCAGTTACAGGGGGATGAGGCCTGAAGCTTTCTTT; cdr3_aa: CASSYRGMRPEAFF
v_call: TRBV2; j_call: TRBJ1-2; d_call: .; clone_size: .; cdr3_nt: TGTGCCAGCAACCCCGACAGTAACTATGGCTACACCTTC; cdr3_aa: CASNPDSNYGYTF
v_call: TRBV6-6; j_call: TRBJ2-5; d_call: .; clone_size: .; cdr3_nt: TGTGCCAGCAGCCCTGGGACATATCCCCCCCAGACCCAGTACTTC; cdr3_aa: CASSPGTYPPQTQYF
v_call: TRBV9; j_call: TRBJ1-1; d_call: .; clone_size: .; cdr3_nt: TGTGCCAGCAGCGTAGGGGGAGGGTTTGGCACTGAAGCTTTCTTT; cdr3_aa: CASSVGGGFGTEAFF
v_call: TRBV19; j_call: TRBJ2-7; d_call: TRBD1; clone_size: .; cdr3_nt: TGTGCCAGTAGTGTCCGGACAGGCTCCTACGAGCAGTACTTC; cdr3_aa: CASSVRTGSYEQYF
v_call: TRBV30; j_call: TRBJ1-5; d_call: .; clone_size: .; cdr3_nt: TGTGCCTGGAGGATTAGAGGGAGCAATCAGCCCCAGCATTTT; cdr3_aa: CAWRIRGSNQPQHF